This T cell receptor (beta chain) was recorded in a study of blood T cells in healthy people across ages. V dropped 8 bases and J dropped 4; count of bases not matched to a gene: 8. Germline lookup yields CDR1 MNHNS and CDR2 SASEGT. This CDR3 region has 13 residues. This clonotype occurred a few times. Its antigen is currently unknown. Using a J-beta primer mix together with a sample-barcoded 5' primer, a second PCR was run for about 6 to 12 cycles. Carrying 12 random nucleotides, a template-switch adaptor labeled each individual cDNA molecule. TCRdb reanalysed the 5' RACE reads using MiXCR and keeps one entry per CDR3 protein. The sample carries more than 1,000,000 distinct CDR3 sequences, 20% to 25% recorded once. Overall study results and limits: Roughly linearly, TCR beta diversity per million T cells fell as age increased.

The sample was also linked to a second study, of T cells of mothers and their children.

This chain connects TRBV6-1 to TRBJ2-7; 7 nucleotides align to TRBD1. The TCR comes from a girl aged 2 to 9 in good health. Sequencing was done on a sample of blood. This CDR3 reads CASSGQRGYEQYF. Written as DNA, the CDR3 is TGTGCCAGCTCGGGACAGAGGGGTTACGAGCAGTACTTC.